This T cell receptor (beta chain) was identified during a study of OX40 agonist ivuxolimab in advanced cancers. Whole-study context: Patients received ivuxolimab, an agonistic anti-OX40 (CD134) antibody. Study findings and constraints: Average numbers of expanded clones were greater in CD8+ T cells than in CD4+.

This CDR3 is built from 13 residues. V was pared by 1 base and J by 0 bases, with 6 bases between. Germline CDR1 reads GTSNPN; CDR2 reads SVGIG (reference sequence). With respect to this clone: What it binds is unknown.

Assay used: immunoSEQ multiplex PCR; TCRdb lists only in-frame clones, some missing. The sample holds under 95,000 clones, more than 75% seen once. The sequencing here drew on CD4+ or CD8+ T cells sorted from blood, taken in a trial of the OX40 agonist ivuxolimab. The source is an adult with an advanced solid tumor such as melanoma, head and neck, liver or kidney cancer. The chain uses TRBV30 and TRBJ1-1; D remains unclear. CDR3 sequence: CAWSAQLNTEAFF. In DNA form, the CDR3 reads TGTGCCTGGAGTGCACAGTTGAACACTGAAGCTTTCTTT.